Below, 19 T cell receptor beta chains from the same sample are listed, as sequenced in a study of identical twins' blood T cells. From the 5' RACE reads, TCRdb called clonotypes with MiXCR, one entry per CDR3 protein. The table lists about 370,000 distinct CDR3 sequences, roughly 28% of them singletons, with roughly 5.5% in the top ten. Sequenced material: PBMCs. These receptors all stem from a woman aged 18 to 49 in good health.

This clonotype has a count of ten or more. This rearrangement joins TRBV9 to TRBJ2-1; the D is unclear. Looked up from germline, CDR1 is SGDLS and CDR2 is YYNGEE. CDR3 length equals 12 residues. With 2 bases removed from V and 4 bases from J, the gap between germline ends came to 4 bases. The CDR3 loop reads CASSVGYNEQFF. The CDR3 bases are TGTGCCAGCAGCGTCGGTTACAATGAGCAGTTCTTC.

This chain links TRBV29-1 with TRBJ2-3, with 9 bases fitting TRBD2. Germline lookup yields CDR1 SQVTM and CDR2 ANQGSEA. V lost 3 bases to trimming and J lost 4 bases; unmatched junction nucleotides: 5. The CDR3 is 14 residues long. CDR3 in DNA: TGCAGCGTTGATGTAGCGGGAGCAGCAGATACGCAGTATTTT. Encoded protein: CSVDVAGAADTQYF.

This clonotype was counted a single time. The rearrangement joins TRBV5-1 to TRBJ1-4, with a weak D call TRBD1 (5 bases). Per the germline V gene, CDR1 is SGHRS and CDR2 is YFSETQ. Trimming removed 8 bases from V and 8 bases from J, with 19 bases in between. CDR3 length equals 14 residues. The CDR3: CASTSDTRQEKLFF. CDR3 sequence (DNA): TGCGCCAGTACCTCGGACACCAGGCAGGAAAAACTGTTTTTT.

This chain links TRBV10-2 with TRBJ2-3; no clear D. The CDR3 runs to 12 residues. Trimming stripped 7 bases from V and 2 bases from J, with 7 bases between. Germline CDR1 is WSHSY and CDR2 is SAAADI. The CDR3: CASTTSTDTQYF. The DNA for the CDR3 is TGCGCCAGCACTACCTCCACAGATACGCAGTATTTT.

Only a few counts were recorded for this clonotype. The chain couples TRBV12-3 or TRBV12-4 to TRBJ1-5; D is undetermined. The CDR3 covers 13 residues. The germline V and J ends were trimmed by 5 bases and 5 bases, with 10 bases remaining between them. In DNA form, the CDR3 reads TGTGCCAGCAGTCCGGGTCTTTATCAGCCCCAGCATTTT. Protein: CASSPGLYQPQHF.

The chain combines TRBV20-1 with TRBJ2-4; D perhaps matches TRBD1 (8 bases). Germline V gene lookup returns CDR1 DFQATT and CDR2 SNEGSKA (reference sequence). The length of the CDR3 is 19 residues. V was trimmed by 4 bases and J by 1 base, leaving 26 bases between them. DNA of the CDR3: TGCAGTGCTACTCCACGGGGAGGGCAGGGGGCGATCGCCAAAAACATTCAGTACTTC. Its protein is CSATPRGGQGAIAKNIQYF.

The chain joins TRBV5-1 to TRBJ1-4, with no clear D. With 0 bases removed from V and 5 bases from J, the gap between germline ends came to 5 bases. CDR1 is SGHRS, CDR2 YFSETQ, per germline. The CDR3 runs 13 residues. CDR3: CASSLVTNEKLFF. As DNA, the CDR3 is TGCGCCAGCAGCTTGGTGACAAATGAAAAACTGTTTTTT. Drawing the rest from reference TRBV5-1 and TRBJ1-4, the complete variable domain is KAGVTQTPRYLIKTRGQQVTLSCSPISGHRSVSWYQQTPGQGLQFLFEYFSETQRNKGNFPGRFSGRQFSNSRSEMNVSTLELGDSALYLCASSLVTNEKLFFGSGTQLSVL.

V is TRBV4-2 and J is TRBJ2-3; D may be TRBD1 or TRBD2 (5 bases each). Trimming took off 1 base at V and 10 bases at J, with 18 bases between the two ends. CDR1 is LGHNA, CDR2 YNFKEQ, per germline. The length of the CDR3 is 15 residues. The CDR3 DNA is TGTGCCAGCAGCCAAGGGGGGACGGGAACTCTTCCGCAGTATTTT. Its protein product is CASSQGGTGTLPQYF.

The V call is TRBV7-2, the J call TRBJ1-2, with TRBD1 matching 8 bases. The CDR3 contains 17 residues. CDR1 SGHTA and CDR2 FQGNSA come from the germline V gene. V trimming: 5 bases; J trimming: 5 bases; junction bases outside the gene matches: 16. CDR3 sequence: CASSHSGTGAGMYGYTF. The DNA for the CDR3 is TGTGCCAGCAGCCACAGCGGGACAGGCGCAGGGATGTATGGCTACACCTTC. Variable domain in full (rest from reference TRBV7-2 and TRBJ1-2): GAGVSQSPSNKVTEKGKDVELRCDPISGHTALYWYRQSLGQGLEFLIYFQGNSAPDKSGLPSDRFSAERTGGSVSTLTIQRTQQEDSAVYLCASSHSGTGAGMYGYTFGSGTRLTVV.

This clonotype has a handful of counts. This CDR3 is CSVEFGGYTF. The CDR3, as DNA: TGCAGCGTTGAATTTGGAGGCTACACCTTC. This chain uses TRBV29-1 with TRBJ1-2, with unresolved D. V was pared by 2 bases and J by 8 bases, with 6 bases between. Germline V lookup: CDR1 SQVTM, CDR2 ANQGSEA. This CDR3 is 10 amino acids long.

This clonotype was found many times. V usage is TRBV4-3 and J usage is TRBJ2-2; D possibly matches TRBD1 or TRBD2 (5 bases each). Germline loops: CDR1 LGHNA, CDR2 YSLEER. V gave up 0 bases and J gave up 3 bases, with 8 bases separating them. CDR3 length: 15 residues. The CDR3 nucleotides read TGCGCCAGCAGCCAAGATCTGGGGGACACCGGGGAGCTGTTTTTT. Encoded protein: CASSQDLGDTGELFF.

The V and J genes are TRBV2 and TRBJ2-5, with 8 bases identical to TRBD2. The CDR3 contains 16 residues. Germline CDR1 SNHLY, CDR2 FYNNEI. Unmatched junction bases numbered 7, after V lost 2 bases and J lost 2 bases. CDR3: CASSETSGGPQETQYF. CDR3 nucleotides: TGTGCCAGCAGTGAAACCAGCGGGGGCCCACAAGAGACCCAGTACTTC. Combining the CDR3 with reference TRBV2 and TRBJ2-5 gives the whole variable domain EPEVTQTPSHQVTQMGQEVILRCVPISNHLYFYWYRQILGQKVEFLVSFYNNEISEKSEIFDDQFSVERPDGSNFTLKIRSTKLEDSAMYFCASSETSGGPQETQYFGPGTRLLVL.

This clonotype came up a few times. The CDR3 here is CASSRTGVDEKLFF. The CDR3 DNA reads as TGCGCCAGCAGCCGGACAGGGGTAGACGAAAAACTGTTTTTT. The chain has TRBV5-1 and TRBJ1-4, with 9 bases lining up with TRBD1. Per germline, CDR1 SGHRS and CDR2 YFSETQ. The CDR3 contains 14 residues. Germline trimming cut 4 bases from V and 8 bases from J; bases unmatched to any gene: 6. Full variable domain (outside the CDR3, taken from reference TRBV5-1 and TRBJ1-4): KAGVTQTPRYLIKTRGQQVTLSCSPISGHRSVSWYQQTPGQGLQFLFEYFSETQRNKGNFPGRFSGRQFSNSRSEMNVSTLELGDSALYLCASSRTGVDEKLFFGSGTQLSVL.

The chain uses TRBV2 and TRBJ1-4; perhaps TRBD1 as D (5 bases). V dropped 7 bases and J dropped 7 bases, with 19 bases sitting between them. The CDR3 contains 15 residues. In germline, CDR1 is SNHLY, CDR2 FYNNEI. In DNA form, the CDR3 reads TGTGCCAGCAATTTAAAGGGGAGCGGAAGTGAAAAACTGTTTTTT. It is translated as CASNLKGSGSEKLFF.

This clonotype has a handful of counts. The V and J genes are TRBV28 and TRBJ2-7; 8 bases line up with TRBD1. V gave up 1 base and J gave up 4 bases; unmatched junction bases: 9. The CDR3 extends over 16 amino acids. Germline loops: CDR1 MDHEN, CDR2 SYDVKM. CDR3 nucleotides: TGTGCCAGCAGTTTATTGCCCTCCGGACAGGGATACGAGCAGTACTTC. Amino acids: CASSLLPSGQGYEQYF.

The chain couples TRBV12-5 to TRBJ1-5; tentatively, D is TRBD1 (5 bases). The germline V and J ends were trimmed by 6 bases and 7 bases, with 19 bases remaining between them. Germline V gene lookup returns CDR1 LGHNT and CDR2 FRNRAP. This CDR3 has 15 amino acids. This CDR3 reads CASGPRGDGVQPQHF. The CDR3 nucleotides read TGTGCTAGTGGCCCCCGGGGGGACGGGGTGCAGCCCCAGCATTTT.

The genes are TRBV18 and TRBJ2-1; possible D gene TRBD2, 6 bases. Germline CDR1 is KGHSH and CDR2 is LQKENI. This CDR3 contains 12 residues. Trimming cost V 4 bases and J 8 bases, with 9 bases left between them. The DNA for the CDR3 is TGTGCCAGCTCACGACTAGAGCATGAGCAGTTCTTC. The encoded protein is CASSRLEHEQFF.

This clonotype came up a few times. The gene calls are TRBV2 and TRBJ1-1; a weak D match, TRBD1 (6 bases). The V end was cut by 7 bases, the J end by 5 bases, with 14 bases between. This CDR3 is 13 amino acids long. Germline CDR1 and CDR2: SNHLY and FYNNEI. CDR3 sequence (DNA): TGTGCCAGCACCGAGGAGGGGGAGACTGAAGCTTTCTTT. This encodes CASTEEGETEAFF.

This sequence joins TRBV23-1 and TRBJ1-1; a weak D match, TRBD1 (5 bases). TRBV23-1 is identified as an open reading frame with a role that is uncertain. The CDR3 runs 16 residues. V was cut by 0 bases and J by 0 bases, with 11 bases left in between. The CDR3 loop is CASSQSRQYLNTEAFF. The CDR3 DNA is TGCGCCAGCAGTCAATCGCGACAGTACCTGAACACTGAAGCTTTCTTT.